These 24 T cell receptor beta chains came from one sample sequenced in a study of naive and memory T cell subsets. Two oligonucleotides, mixed equimolar, formed the beta constant-region primer covering TRBC1 and TRBC2. TCRdb re-called the UMI-ligation and nested PCR reads with MiXCR, one entry per CDR3 protein. The table lists 89,000 or so distinct CDR3 sequences, around 14% of them singletons. The sequencing input was central memory CD4+ T cells from blood. The receptor set was obtained from a human donor in good health.

The V gene is TRBV7-9, the J gene TRBJ1-1; possibly TRBD1 for D (5 bases). V lost 1 base and J 8 bases, leaving 11 bases between the germline ends. The length of the CDR3 is 13 residues. The germline V gene has CDR1 SEHNR and CDR2 FQNEAQ (reference sequence). The chain's CDR3 is CASSLGEGAEAFF. Written as DNA, the CDR3 is TGTGCCAGCAGCTTAGGTGAAGGGGCGGAAGCTTTCTTT.

The chain uses TRBV23-1 and TRBJ2-7; D might be TRBD1 (5 bases). TRBV23-1 is identified as an open reading frame with a role that is uncertain. This CDR3 has 15 residues. The ends were cut back, 3 bases at V and 0 bases at J, with 12 bases in the middle. CDR3 residues: CASSHLTESSYEQYF. The CDR3 bases are TGCGCCAGCAGTCATTTGACAGAGAGCTCCTACGAGCAGTACTTC.

The V call is TRBV14, the J call TRBJ2-1, with a possible D match to TRBD2 (6 bases). Germline values: CDR1 SGHDN, CDR2 FVKESK. The V gene lost 3 bases and the J gene lost 0 bases, with 18 bases spanning the gap. This CDR3 has 18 residues. The CDR3 bases are TGTGCCAGCAGCCACCTCAAGCCTAGCGAGAGCTCCTACAATGAGCAGTTCTTC. Its protein product is CASSHLKPSESSYNEQFF.

The rearrangement joins TRBV6-2 or TRBV6-3 to TRBJ2-2, with D maybe TRBD1 (5 bases). This CDR3 region has 13 residues. Trimming removed 8 bases from V and 4 bases from J, with 11 bases in between. Per the germline V gene, CDR1 is MNHEY and CDR2 is SVGEGT. The CDR3 nucleotides are TGTGCCAGCCTGTCCAGGGCCACCGGGGAGCTGTTTTTT. This sequence encodes CASLSRATGELFF.

This clonotype was recorded many times. The rearrangement uses TRBV11-2 and TRBJ2-1; 8 bases line up with TRBD2. V lost 4 bases to trimming and J lost 7 bases; unmatched junction nucleotides: 9. Germline loops: CDR1 SGHAT, CDR2 FQNNGV. This CDR3 has 15 amino acids. The CDR3 coding sequence is TGTGCCAGCAGCTCCAGGGTAGCGGGGAGGAATGAGCAGTTCTTC. Translated: CASSSRVAGRNEQFF.

This clonotype has a count of ten or more. J is TRBJ2-1 and V is TRBV20-1; D is unclear. CDR1 DFQATT and CDR2 SNEGSKA come from the germline V gene (reference sequence). This CDR3 region has 12 residues. Trimming removed 2 bases at V and 8 bases at J, with 10 bases between. CDR3 amino acids: CSARSWTDEQFF. The CDR3 DNA is TGCAGTGCTAGATCGTGGACCGATGAGCAGTTCTTC.

This clonotype has only a few counts. This chain uses TRBV6-5 with TRBJ2-3; D not certain. Trimming removed 0 bases at V and 6 bases at J, with 19 bases between. This CDR3 has 17 residues. Germline lookup yields CDR1 MNHEY and CDR2 SVGAGI. This CDR3 is CASSYSIHPLFSDTQYF. In nucleotides, the CDR3 is TGTGCCAGCAGTTACTCGATCCACCCACTCTTTTCGGATACGCAGTATTTT.

This clonotype was counted many times. The chain carries TRBV20-1 and TRBJ1-6; 7 bases agree with TRBD1. V shed 1 base, J shed 9 bases, and the junction held 15 bases outside the gene matches. The length of the CDR3 is 17 residues. The V gene's germline CDR1 is DFQATT and CDR2 SNEGSKA (reference sequence). The CDR3 region has the DNA TGCAGTGCTAGAGTCGCGACAGGGAGTATACTGGGTTCACCCCTCCACTTT. It codes for CSARVATGSILGSPLHF.

In its sample, this clonotype was seen a few times. The chain is built from TRBV20-1 and TRBJ2-5, with no clear D. Germline V gene lookup returns CDR1 DFQATT and CDR2 SNEGSKA (reference sequence). The V end was cut by 6 bases, the J end by 5 bases, with 10 bases between. This CDR3 region has 11 residues. CDR3 loop: CSAGLGETQYF. DNA for the CDR3: TGCAGTGCAGGGTTAGGGGAGACCCAGTACTTC.

This clonotype turned up a few times. V and J are TRBV5-6 and TRBJ2-7; 8 positions agree with TRBD1. This CDR3 comprises 14 residues. Per the germline V gene, CDR1 is SGHDT and CDR2 is YYEEEE. Losses at the gene ends were 5 bases for V and 4 bases for J; bases not matched to a gene: 8. The CDR3 DNA reads as TGTGCCAGCAGAAGGACAGGGAAGAGGTACGAGCAGTACTTC. Protein sequence: CASRRTGKRYEQYF.

This chain links TRBV7-9 with TRBJ2-5; no clear D. The V end lost 5 bases, the J end lost 5 bases, and 15 bases lay between the germline ends. In germline, CDR1 is SEHNR, CDR2 FQNEAQ (reference sequence). CDR3 length: 14 amino acids. CDR3 loop: CASSPGMGSETQYF. The CDR3 bases are TGTGCCAGCAGCCCAGGCATGGGCAGCGAGACCCAGTACTTC.

This clonotype was counted a few times. The chain links TRBV29-1 to TRBJ2-1; possibly TRBD2 for D (5 bases). The V end lost 8 bases, the J end lost 7 bases, and 12 bases lay between the germline ends. Germline V gene data show CDR1 as SQVTM and CDR2 as ANQGSEA. The CDR3 is made up of 11 amino acids. CDR3 DNA sequence: TGCAGCTCCAGGACTGGGAATGAGCAGTTCTTC. It encodes CSSRTGNEQFF.

This chain joins TRBV30 and TRBJ2-5; 11 positions agree with TRBD1. The CDR3 covers 14 residues. In germline, CDR1 is GTSNPN, CDR2 SVGIG (reference sequence). Trimming cost V 3 bases and J 6 bases; bases outside gene matches: 6. The CDR3 here is CAWRGQGGAKTQYF. Here the CDR3 DNA reads TGTGCCTGGAGGGGACAGGGGGGCGCGAAGACCCAGTACTTC.

The table lists this clonotype with a few counts. The V gene is TRBV19, the J gene TRBJ2-2; 7 positions match TRBD2. The CDR3 runs 14 residues. CDR1 is LNHDA, CDR2 SQIVND, per germline (reference sequence). J gave up 2 bases and V 9 bases, and 6 bases lay outside the gene matches. CDR3 sequence: CASKLAQNTGELFF. The CDR3 bases are TGTGCCAGCAAACTAGCGCAAAACACCGGGGAGCTGTTTTTT.

This chain uses TRBV7-9 with TRBJ2-5, with D perhaps matching TRBD2 (5 bases). CDR1 and CDR2 from the germline V gene are SEHNR and FQNEAQ (reference sequence). The CDR3 loop spans 16 amino acids. Deletions cut 5 bases from V and 5 bases from J, with 21 bases between. CDR3 nucleotide sequence: TGTGCCAGCAGCCCTCCGAACTCGGGGTATCGTGAGACCCAGTACTTC. It translates to CASSPPNSGYRETQYF.

The V gene is TRBV2, the J gene TRBJ2-5; 10 bases are a match to TRBD1. V shed 7 bases and J 2 bases; nucleotides not matched to a gene: 7. Germline CDR1 reads SNHLY; CDR2 reads FYNNEI. This CDR3 has 15 amino acids. CDR3 region: CASTWTGGRQETQYF. The CDR3 nucleotides are TGTGCCAGCACCTGGACAGGGGGGAGGCAAGAGACCCAGTACTTC.

The rearrangement joins TRBV7-9 to TRBJ1-1; no definite D call. Germline V gene data show CDR1 as SEHNR and CDR2 as FQNEAQ (reference sequence). The CDR3 has 13 amino acids. V lost 5 bases and J 1 base, leaving 8 bases between the germline ends. The CDR3 DNA reads TGTGCCAGCAGCGTTCAGGAGAACACTGAAGCTTTCTTT. Its protein is CASSVQENTEAFF. The full variable domain, in which reference TRBV7-9 and TRBJ1-1 provide the parts outside the CDR3, is DTGVSQNPRHKITKRGQNVTFRCDPISEHNRLYWYRQTLGQGPEFLTYFQNEAQLEKSRLLSDRFSAERPKGSFSTLEIQRTEQGDSAMYLCASSVQENTEAFFGQGTRLTVV.

The V call is TRBV25-1, the J call TRBJ1-5; the D is unclear. The length of the CDR3 is 13 residues. Trimming removed 2 bases from V and 7 bases from J, with 9 bases in between. In germline, CDR1 is MGHDK, CDR2 SYGVNS. CDR3 sequence: CASSEGGRQPQHF. Written as DNA, the CDR3 is TGTGCCAGCAGTGAAGGCGGGAGGCAGCCCCAGCATTTT.

This clonotype was detected a few times. V is TRBV10-3 and J is TRBJ1-4; the D is unclear. This CDR3 contains 15 residues. Germline V lookup: CDR1 ENHRY, CDR2 SYGVKD. V shed 0 bases and J shed 3 bases, with 8 bases lying between them. This CDR3 is CAISESGRPNEKLFF. The DNA for the CDR3 is TGTGCCATCAGTGAGTCAGGGCGGCCTAATGAAAAACTGTTTTTT.

This clonotype was detected a few times. This chain uses TRBV15 with TRBJ2-7, with a tentative D call TRBD1 (6 bases). The CDR3 has 15 amino acids. Germline values: CDR1 LNHNV, CDR2 YYDKDF (reference sequence). Deletions cut 0 bases from V and 1 base from J, with 10 bases between. CDR3 amino acids: CATSRDRGPSYEQYF. The CDR3 DNA sequence: TGTGCCACCAGCAGAGACAGGGGTCCATCCTACGAGCAGTACTTC. The complete variable domain, with remaining parts taken from reference TRBV15 and TRBJ2-7, reads DAMVIQNPRYQVTQFGKPVTLSCSQTLNHNVMYWYQQKSSQAPKLLFHYYDKDFNNEADTPDNFQSRRPNTSFCFLDIRSPGLGDTAMYLCATSRDRGPSYEQYFGPGTRLTVT.

This clonotype was recorded many times. The chain uses TRBV5-1 and TRBJ2-1, with a weak D call TRBD1 (5 bases). V was clipped by 0 bases and J by 4 bases, with 8 bases between them. Germline V gene lookup returns CDR1 SGHRS and CDR2 YFSETQ. The CDR3 extends over 14 amino acids. The CDR3 sequence: CASSLGDSYNEQFF. The CDR3, as DNA: TGCGCCAGCAGCTTGGGTGACAGTTACAATGAGCAGTTCTTC.

This clonotype has only one observation. This chain joins TRBV28 and TRBJ1-5; TRBD1 aligns across 11 bases. Trimming took 5 bases from V and 8 from J; bases not matched to a gene: 8. Germline-derived CDR1 and CDR2 are MDHEN and SYDVKM. This CDR3 has 15 residues. The CDR3 region is CASSRSGTGGEPQHF. The CDR3 region has the DNA TGTGCCAGCAGTCGCTCCGGGACAGGGGGAGAGCCCCAGCATTTT.

This clonotype was recorded many times. The genes are TRBV4-2 and TRBJ2-2; the D is unclear. The CDR3 is made up of 15 amino acids. Germline loops: CDR1 LGHNA, CDR2 YNFKEQ. The ends were cut back, 5 bases at V and 0 bases at J, with 10 bases in the middle. Written as DNA, the CDR3 is TGTGCCAGCAGCGGGTCTACTCCGAACACCGGGGAGCTGTTTTTT. Its translation is CASSGSTPNTGELFF.

The CDR3 spells CASSYSPSLAGGADTQYF. CDR3 nucleotides: TGTGCCAGCAGTTACTCGCCGTCCCTAGCGGGAGGGGCAGATACGCAGTATTTT. V usage is TRBV6-2 or TRBV6-3 and J usage is TRBJ2-3; 12 bases fit TRBD2. Germline CDR1 and CDR2: MNHEY and SVGEGT. J lost 4 bases, V lost 0 bases, and 8 bases had no gene match. This CDR3 comprises 18 residues.